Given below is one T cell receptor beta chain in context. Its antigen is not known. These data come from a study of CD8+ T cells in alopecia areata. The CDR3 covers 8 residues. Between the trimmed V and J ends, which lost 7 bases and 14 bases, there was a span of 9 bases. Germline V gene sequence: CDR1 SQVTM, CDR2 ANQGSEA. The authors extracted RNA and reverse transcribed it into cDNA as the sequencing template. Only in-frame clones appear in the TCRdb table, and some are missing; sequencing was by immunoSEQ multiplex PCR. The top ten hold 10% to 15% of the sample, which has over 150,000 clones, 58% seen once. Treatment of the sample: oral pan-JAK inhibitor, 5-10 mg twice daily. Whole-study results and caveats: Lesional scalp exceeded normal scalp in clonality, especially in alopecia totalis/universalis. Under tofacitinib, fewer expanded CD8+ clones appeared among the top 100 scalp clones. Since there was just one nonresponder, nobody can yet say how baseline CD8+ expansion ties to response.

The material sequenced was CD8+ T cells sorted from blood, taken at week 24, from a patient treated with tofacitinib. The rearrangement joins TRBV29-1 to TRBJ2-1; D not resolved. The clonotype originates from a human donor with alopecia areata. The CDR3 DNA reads TGCAGCGGTGGTCCGGAGTTCTTC. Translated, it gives CSGGPEFF.